The rows below give T cell receptor beta chains drawn from one sample of a study of blood T cells in healthy people across ages. TCRdb recomputed calls from the 5' RACE reads with MiXCR, one row per CDR3 protein. The table records 1.5 million to 1.8 million distinct CDR3 sequences, 35% to 45% of them present only once. Specimen: blood. Source of these receptors: a woman under 30 in good health. Both conserved end residues are part of each CDR3. D genes are given only for firm matches. Where a row states a size, it is once, few, many or the class of an expanded clone; other rows omit it.

D gene: TRBD1
V gene: TRBV6-6
J gene: TRBJ2-1
clone size: few
CDR3 DNA: TGTGCCAGCAGTGGACAGGGTCCCTACAATGAGCAGTTCTTC
CDR3 protein: CASSGQGPYNEQFF

D gene: TRBD1
V gene: TRBV2
J gene: TRBJ1-5
clone size: -
CDR3 DNA: TGTGCCAGCTCGGAACAGGGGGATAGCAATCAGCCCCAGCATTTT
CDR3 protein: CASSEQGDSNQPQHF

D gene: -
V gene: TRBV7-2
J gene: TRBJ2-1
clone size: few
CDR3 DNA: TGTGCCAGTACCTTTCGCCGGGAGTCTAGAAATGAGCAGTTCTTT
CDR3 protein: CASTFRRESRNEQFF

D gene: TRBD1
V gene: TRBV10-3
J gene: TRBJ2-1
clone size: -
CDR3 DNA: TGTGCCATCAACTACAATAGGGACAGCCACGAGCAGTTCTTC
CDR3 protein: CAINYNRDSHEQFF

D gene: -
V gene: TRBV7-9
J gene: TRBJ1-1
clone size: -
CDR3 DNA: TGTGCCAGCAGCTTAGCGGGGCGCACGAACACTGAAGCTTTCTTT
CDR3 protein: CASSLAGRTNTEAFF

D gene: -
V gene: TRBV7-2
J gene: TRBJ1-5
clone size: -
CDR3 DNA: TGTGCCAGCAGCCCACGACAGGCCCCTAGCAATCAGCCCCAGCATTTT
CDR3 protein: CASSPRQAPSNQPQHF

D gene: -
V gene: TRBV29-1
J gene: TRBJ2-1
clone size: few
CDR3 DNA: TGCAGCGTTGAAGAAAGGCGCTCAAGTGAGCAGTTCTTC
CDR3 protein: CSVEERRSSEQFF

D gene: -
V gene: TRBV12-3/TRBV12-4
J gene: TRBJ2-2
clone size: -
CDR3 DNA: TGTGCCAGCAGTTATAGGGGAGGAACCGGGGAGCTGTTTTTT
CDR3 protein: CASSYRGGTGELFF

D gene: TRBD2
V gene: TRBV3-1
J gene: TRBJ2-1
clone size: -
CDR3 DNA: TGTGCCAGCAGCCAAGAGTTAGCGGGAGGGACGCAGTTCTTC
CDR3 protein: CASSQELAGGTQFF

D gene: -
V gene: TRBV6-6
J gene: TRBJ2-7
clone size: -
CDR3 DNA: TGTGCCAGCACGAGACGGGGACGAAACAATGAGCAGTACTTC
CDR3 protein: CASTRRGRNNEQYF

D gene: TRBD2
V gene: TRBV12-3/TRBV12-4
J gene: TRBJ2-3
clone size: few
CDR3 DNA: TGTGCCAGCAGTTCCGCTCGGCTAGCGGGGGGATACACAGATACGCAGTATTTT
CDR3 protein: CASSSARLAGGYTDTQYF

D gene: TRBD2
V gene: TRBV4-1
J gene: TRBJ2-5
clone size: -
CDR3 DNA: TGCGCCAGCAAAGGAGAGGCTAGCGGTTACAATGAGCAGTACTTC
CDR3 protein: CASKGEASGYNEQYF

D gene: -
V gene: TRBV29-1
J gene: TRBJ1-2
clone size: -
CDR3 DNA: TGCAGCGAGGACAGAACCTATGGCTACACCTTC
CDR3 protein: CSEDRTYGYTF

D gene: TRBD2
V gene: TRBV7-2
J gene: TRBJ2-7
clone size: -
CDR3 DNA: TGTGCCAGCAGCGCTGGACTAGTCCTCTCTGGCTCCTACAATGAGCAGTACTTC
CDR3 protein: CASSAGLVLSGSYNEQYF

D gene: -
V gene: TRBV7-2
J gene: TRBJ1-5
clone size: -
CDR3 DNA: TGTGCCAGCAGCTTAGGTTGGACACTTAATCAGCCCCAGCATTTT
CDR3 protein: CASSLGWTLNQPQHF

D gene: TRBD1
V gene: TRBV6-6
J gene: TRBJ2-5
clone size: -
CDR3 DNA: TGTGCCAGCAGTTACCGGACAGGAGGAGAGACCCAGTACTTC
CDR3 protein: CASSYRTGGETQYF

D gene: TRBD2
V gene: TRBV18
J gene: TRBJ2-5
clone size: few
CDR3 DNA: TGTGCCAGCTCACCGTTAGCGGGAGACGGAGAGACCCAGTACTTC
CDR3 protein: CASSPLAGDGETQYF

D gene: TRBD2
V gene: TRBV4-2
J gene: TRBJ2-1
clone size: -
CDR3 DNA: TGTGCCAGCAGCCAAGGCCCAGCGGGAGTACAGACCCAGTTCTTC
CDR3 protein: CASSQGPAGVQTQFF

D gene: TRBD2
V gene: TRBV9
J gene: TRBJ2-5
clone size: -
CDR3 DNA: TGTGCCAGCAGCCTATTGGGACTAGCCAAGAATGAGCAGTACTTC
CDR3 protein: CASSLLGLAKNEQYF

D gene: -
V gene: TRBV18
J gene: TRBJ2-7
clone size: -
CDR3 DNA: TGTGCCAGCTCACCGGGACATTCCGATGAGCAGTACTTC
CDR3 protein: CASSPGHSDEQYF

D gene: -
V gene: TRBV27
J gene: TRBJ1-1
clone size: -
CDR3 DNA: TGTGCCACCCAATTCAGTGGACACAAGAACACTGAAGCTTTCTTT
CDR3 protein: CATQFSGHKNTEAFF

D gene: TRBD1
V gene: TRBV7-9
J gene: TRBJ1-2
clone size: many
CDR3 DNA: TGTGCCAGCAGCATAAGACAGGGAGCAGAGAATGGCTACACCTTC
CDR3 protein: CASSIRQGAENGYTF

D gene: -
V gene: TRBV6-6
J gene: TRBJ1-4
clone size: once
CDR3 DNA: TGTGCCAGCAGGGGCTCAACTAATGAAAAACTGTTTTTT
CDR3 protein: CASRGSTNEKLFF

D gene: TRBD1
V gene: TRBV7-8
J gene: TRBJ2-7
clone size: -
CDR3 DNA: TGTGCCAGCAGCTTAGAACGCGGGACAGGGGGCGAGCAGTACTTC
CDR3 protein: CASSLERGTGGEQYF

D gene: -
V gene: TRBV5-6
J gene: TRBJ2-1
clone size: -
CDR3 DNA: TGTGCCAGCAGCTTAGGGCAGGGGAGCTCCTACAATGAGCAGTTCTTC
CDR3 protein: CASSLGQGSSYNEQFF

D gene: -
V gene: TRBV29-1
J gene: TRBJ2-1
clone size: -
CDR3 DNA: TGCAGCGTTAGTGGTCGGCGAGGCGGCAATGAGCAGTTCTTC
CDR3 protein: CSVSGRRGGNEQFF

D gene: -
V gene: TRBV3-1
J gene: TRBJ2-7
clone size: many
CDR3 DNA: TGTGCCAGCAGCCAGACCCGGGACGGATACTACGAGCAGTACTTC
CDR3 protein: CASSQTRDGYYEQYF

D gene: TRBD1
V gene: TRBV29-1
J gene: TRBJ2-7
clone size: few
CDR3 DNA: TGCAGCGTTGAAGAGGGGACAGGTCAGCCGAGGGACGAGCAGTACTTC
CDR3 protein: CSVEEGTGQPRDEQYF

D gene: -
V gene: TRBV5-6
J gene: TRBJ1-4
clone size: few
CDR3 DNA: TGTGCCAGCAGCTTGTGGTACGGGGGGCAAGGGAATGAAAAACTGTTTTTT
CDR3 protein: CASSLWYGGQGNEKLFF

D gene: -
V gene: TRBV7-2
J gene: TRBJ2-2
clone size: -
CDR3 DNA: TGTGCCAGCAGCATGACAGATGGCACCGGGGAGCTGTTTTTT
CDR3 protein: CASSMTDGTGELFF

D gene: TRBD1
V gene: TRBV28
J gene: TRBJ2-5
clone size: -
CDR3 DNA: TGTGCCAGCAGTTCATTCAGGACAGGGGCCCAAGAGACCCAGTACTTC
CDR3 protein: CASSSFRTGAQETQYF

D gene: TRBD2
V gene: TRBV7-2
J gene: TRBJ2-7
clone size: -
CDR3 DNA: TGTGCCAGCAGTTCCCTTAGCGGGAATAGTGGCTACGAGCAGTACTTC
CDR3 protein: CASSSLSGNSGYEQYF

D gene: -
V gene: TRBV25-1
J gene: TRBJ2-7
clone size: -
CDR3 DNA: TGTGCCAGCAGTGATATCCCTAGCAATCAGAGCTCCTACAATGAGCAGTACTTC
CDR3 protein: CASSDIPSNQSSYNEQYF

D gene: -
V gene: TRBV29-1
J gene: TRBJ1-4
clone size: many
CDR3 DNA: TGCAGCGTTGAAGAGGGCAGGAATGAAAAACTGTTTTTT
CDR3 protein: CSVEEGRNEKLFF

D gene: -
V gene: TRBV4-3
J gene: TRBJ1-3
clone size: once
CDR3 DNA: TGCGCCAGCAGCCAAGAGTGGGGGCACACCATATATTTT
CDR3 protein: CASSQEWGHTIYF

D gene: -
V gene: TRBV6-1
J gene: TRBJ2-7
clone size: -
CDR3 DNA: TGTGCCACCTCTCCAGGGGATCACCTTACCTACGAGCAGTACTTC
CDR3 protein: CATSPGDHLTYEQYF

D gene: TRBD1
V gene: TRBV27
J gene: TRBJ2-7
clone size: -
CDR3 DNA: TGTGCCAGCAGTATAAGGTCAGGACAGGGTCGGGTTGGTGAGCAGTACTTC
CDR3 protein: CASSIRSGQGRVGEQYF

D gene: -
V gene: TRBV6-5
J gene: TRBJ2-5
clone size: -
CDR3 DNA: TGTGCCAGCAGTTACGACGGGACTGGAAAGACCCAGTACTTC
CDR3 protein: CASSYDGTGKTQYF

D gene: TRBD1
V gene: TRBV6-5
J gene: TRBJ1-5
clone size: once
CDR3 DNA: TGTGCCAGCAGGGGGGCGGGACAGGGGACTCAGCCCCAGCATTTT
CDR3 protein: CASRGAGQGTQPQHF

D gene: -
V gene: TRBV7-9
J gene: TRBJ2-5
clone size: -
CDR3 DNA: TGTGCCAGCAGCTCATGGCGGGACAGCCAAGAGACCCAGTACTTC
CDR3 protein: CASSSWRDSQETQYF

D gene: -
V gene: TRBV7-7
J gene: TRBJ2-1
clone size: once
CDR3 DNA: TGTGCTAGCAGCCCATCTACGGCGGGCCGGTGGAATGAGCAGTTCTTC
CDR3 protein: CASSPSTAGRWNEQFF

D gene: -
V gene: TRBV18
J gene: TRBJ1-4
clone size: -
CDR3 DNA: TGTGCCAGCTCACCTTCTCCTCGCCTAAATGAAAAACTGTTTTTT
CDR3 protein: CASSPSPRLNEKLFF

D gene: -
V gene: TRBV3-1
J gene: TRBJ2-7
clone size: -
CDR3 DNA: TGTGCCAGCAGCCAACCACACCGGGGCTACGAGCAGTACTTC
CDR3 protein: CASSQPHRGYEQYF

D gene: -
V gene: TRBV5-1
J gene: TRBJ2-5
clone size: -
CDR3 DNA: TGCGCCAGCAGCCAGCAGGAACAAGAGACCCAGTACTTC
CDR3 protein: CASSQQEQETQYF

D gene: -
V gene: TRBV3-1
J gene: TRBJ2-1
clone size: few
CDR3 DNA: TGTGCCAGCAGCCAAGGCCACGGGACCATGTACAATGAGCAGTTCTTC
CDR3 protein: CASSQGHGTMYNEQFF

D gene: TRBD1
V gene: TRBV7-8
J gene: TRBJ1-2
clone size: once
CDR3 DNA: TGTGCCAGCAGCCCCGCATGGGACAGGGGTCGCCTGGACTATGGCTACACCTTC
CDR3 protein: CASSPAWDRGRLDYGYTF

D gene: -
V gene: TRBV20-1
J gene: TRBJ1-3
clone size: few
CDR3 DNA: TGCAGTGCATCCTTGGGGGGATCTGGAAACACCATATATTTT
CDR3 protein: CSASLGGSGNTIYF

D gene: -
V gene: TRBV20-1
J gene: TRBJ2-1
clone size: once
CDR3 DNA: TGCAGTGCTAGAGGAGGGAAGGCAAGCTCCTACAATGAGCAGTTCTTC
CDR3 protein: CSARGGKASSYNEQFF

D gene: TRBD2
V gene: TRBV4-1
J gene: TRBJ2-7
clone size: -
CDR3 DNA: TGCGCCAGCAGCCCATGGACGGGACTAGCCAGCTACGAGCAGTACTTC
CDR3 protein: CASSPWTGLASYEQYF

D gene: TRBD2
V gene: TRBV7-9
J gene: TRBJ2-1
clone size: -
CDR3 DNA: TGTACCAGCAGCTTACTGGCTAGCGGGATCAATGAGCAGTTCTTC
CDR3 protein: CTSSLLASGINEQFF

D gene: TRBD2
V gene: TRBV11-2
J gene: TRBJ2-3
clone size: many
CDR3 DNA: TGTGCCAGCAGCAAAACTAGCGGGGTAATGAGAGGTGCGCAGTATTTT
CDR3 protein: CASSKTSGVMRGAQYF

D gene: -
V gene: TRBV7-9
J gene: TRBJ2-7
clone size: -
CDR3 DNA: TGTGCCAGCAGCCCCCGGGGGAGCGGTTCTTTCTCCTACGAGCAGTACTTC
CDR3 protein: CASSPRGSGSFSYEQYF

D gene: TRBD2
V gene: TRBV19
J gene: TRBJ2-1
clone size: -
CDR3 DNA: TGTGCCAGTAGTATATCGAGCGGGGGGGTACCCTACAATGAGCAGTTCTTC
CDR3 protein: CASSISSGGVPYNEQFF

D gene: -
V gene: TRBV5-1
J gene: TRBJ2-3
clone size: -
CDR3 DNA: TGCGCCAGCAGCCCAACTCAATGGAATACGCAGTATTTT
CDR3 protein: CASSPTQWNTQYF

D gene: TRBD2
V gene: TRBV6-5
J gene: TRBJ2-1
clone size: many
CDR3 DNA: TGTGCCAGCAGTTACTTTGGGGCTAGCGGCAGCTCCTACAATGAGCAGTTCTTC
CDR3 protein: CASSYFGASGSSYNEQFF

D gene: TRBD1
V gene: TRBV5-1
J gene: TRBJ2-1
clone size: -
CDR3 DNA: TGCGCCAGCAGCTTGGTTCAGGGGGCATATCACAATGAGCAGTTCTTC
CDR3 protein: CASSLVQGAYHNEQFF

D gene: -
V gene: TRBV30
J gene: TRBJ2-3
clone size: -
CDR3 DNA: TGTGCCTGGAGTCGCGGAGCCCCCAGCACAGATACGCAGTATTTT
CDR3 protein: CAWSRGAPSTDTQYF